A single T cell receptor beta chain is shown here with its context. The antigen is not known. Sample-barcoded 5' priming and a J-beta primer mix drove a second PCR of 7 to 11 cycles. A single record per CDR3 protein comes from TCRdb applying MiXCR to the 5' RACE reads. This sample has some 1,800,000 distinct CDR3 sequences, with 35% to 50% found just once. The data derive from a study of blood T cells in healthy people across ages. Overall study results and limits: Unknown donor CMV status possibly confounded expanded clonotype changes. From one million sequenced T cells, diversity estimates were lower bounds.

There were healthy Caucasian individuals from Russia, aged about 6 to 95, serving as donors. The ends were cut back, 2 bases at V and 3 bases at J, with 13 bases in the middle. The CDR3 contains 15 residues. Looked up from germline, CDR1 is LGHNA and CDR2 is YSLEER. Sequenced sample: blood. The V call is TRBV4-3, the J call TRBJ1-2; the D gene is possibly TRBD1 (5 bases). The clonotype was recovered from a human donor in good health. CDR3 sequence: CASSQLLTADYGYTF. The CDR3 nucleotides read TGCGCCAGCAGCCAACTCTTGACAGCGGACTATGGCTACACCTTC.